The next 8 T cell receptor beta chains were all read from a single sample in a study of PD-L1 blockade in urothelial cancer. Sequencing used immunoSEQ multiplex PCR; TCRdb keeps in-frame clones, though not all of them. This table has about 90,000 clones, more than 90% appearing once. This sample comprised PBMCs, obtained around atezolizumab (anti-PD-L1) treatment. The receptor source for this set is a man between 60 and 75 years old with urothelial cancer.

This chain connects TRBV14 to TRBJ1-1; tentative D call: TRBD1 (5 bases). The germline V gene has CDR1 SGHDN and CDR2 FVKESK. Trimming took off 4 bases at V and 6 bases at J, with 18 bases between the two ends. The CDR3 sequence is 15 residues long. The CDR3 sequence is CASSLPQGIASEAFF. CDR3 DNA sequence: TGTGCCAGCAGCCTCCCGCAGGGAATAGCCTCTGAAGCTTTCTTT.

The chain employs TRBV6-1 and TRBJ1-4, with a tentative D call TRBD1 (5 bases). Germline V lookup: CDR1 MNHNS, CDR2 SASEGT. Trimming shortened V by 5 bases and J by 2 bases, and 12 bases separated the two germline ends. The length of the CDR3 is 15 residues. The CDR3 nucleotides read TGTGCCAGCAGTCCACGCGGGGGGACTAATGAAAAACTGTTTTTT. Amino acid sequence: CASSPRGGTNEKLFF.

The rearrangement links TRBV28 to TRBJ2-7; no clear D gene. CDR1 is MDHEN, CDR2 SYDVKM, per germline. V dropped 4 bases and J dropped 2 bases, with 15 bases sitting between them. This CDR3 has 15 amino acids. The CDR3 sequence: CASSSSPVPTYEQYF. DNA for the CDR3: TGTGCCAGCAGTTCCTCCCCGGTGCCCACCTACGAGCAGTACTTC.

The chain employs TRBV4-3 and TRBJ1-5; the match to TRBD1 covers 11 bases. Germline lookup yields CDR1 LGHNA and CDR2 YSLEER. This CDR3 is 18 amino acids long. V dropped 4 bases and J dropped 0; count of bases not matched to a gene: 8. CDR3 sequence: CASSPQPGTGGSNQPQHF. The CDR3, as DNA: TGCGCCAGCAGCCCGCAACCCGGGACAGGGGGTAGCAATCAGCCCCAGCATTTT.

V is TRBV19 and J is TRBJ1-4, with 10 bases identical to TRBD1. The junction had 6 bases not matched to a gene; V was cut back by 3 bases and J by 8 bases. This CDR3 is 15 amino acids long. Germline V gives CDR1 LNHDA, CDR2 SQIVND (reference sequence). The CDR3 nucleotides read TGTGCCAGTAGTATGGTGGTGACAGGGGGCGAAAAACTGTTTTTT. It is translated as CASSMVVTGGEKLFF.

The DNA of the CDR3 is TGTGCCAGCAGCGTAGGCCCCGTCGGGGGAGGCTACACCTTC. This translates into CASSVGPVGGGYTF. The chain uses TRBV9 and TRBJ1-2; D perhaps matches TRBD1 (5 bases). Germline V gene lookup returns CDR1 SGDLS and CDR2 YYNGEE. Deletions cut 0 bases from V and 8 bases from J, with 14 bases between. The CDR3 runs 14 residues.

This chain uses TRBV7-6 with TRBJ1-3, with 8 bases that match TRBD1. V was pared by 3 bases and J by 0 bases, with 7 bases of the junction left unmatched. CDR1 and CDR2 (germline): SGHVS, FNYEAQ. This CDR3 is built from 17 residues. The CDR3 region is CASSFNTGGASGNTIYF. DNA of the CDR3: TGTGCCAGCAGCTTTAATACAGGGGGGGCCTCTGGAAACACCATATATTTT.

The chain uses TRBV6-5 and TRBJ2-7; D is possibly TRBD2 (6 bases). CDR3 length: 14 residues. Germline CDR1 and CDR2: MNHEY and SVGAGI. V lost 10 bases, J lost 0 bases, and 16 bases lay in between. The DNA of the CDR3 is TGTGCCACGATGACTAGTCAGGCCTCCTACGAGCAGTACTTC. It codes for CATMTSQASYEQYF.